In this sample, the clone carrying this TCR beta chain turned up many times. The data originate from a study of beta chain features in type 1 diabetes. Since all of the isolated RNA was reverse transcribed, expressed TCRB transcripts were what got sequenced. Millions of reads, on average, came from each naive, central memory and regulatory T cell sample. Some clones are missing from TCRdb's copy, which holds only in-frame ones; the method was immunoSEQ multiplex PCR. The profile shows a few hundred thousand clones, more than 9% of them singletons. The CDR3 is made up of 13 amino acids. Germline V gives CDR1 LGHNT, CDR2 FRNRAP. V lost 8 bases, J lost 0 bases, and 8 bases lay in between.

This clonotype was obtained from a young woman in good health. The chain couples TRBV12-5 to TRBJ2-1, with D hard to call. Source material: naive CD4+ T cells from blood. For the CDR3, the DNA is TGTGCTAGTAGCGTTCACTCCTACAATGAGCAGTTCTTC. It translates to CASSVHSYNEQFF.